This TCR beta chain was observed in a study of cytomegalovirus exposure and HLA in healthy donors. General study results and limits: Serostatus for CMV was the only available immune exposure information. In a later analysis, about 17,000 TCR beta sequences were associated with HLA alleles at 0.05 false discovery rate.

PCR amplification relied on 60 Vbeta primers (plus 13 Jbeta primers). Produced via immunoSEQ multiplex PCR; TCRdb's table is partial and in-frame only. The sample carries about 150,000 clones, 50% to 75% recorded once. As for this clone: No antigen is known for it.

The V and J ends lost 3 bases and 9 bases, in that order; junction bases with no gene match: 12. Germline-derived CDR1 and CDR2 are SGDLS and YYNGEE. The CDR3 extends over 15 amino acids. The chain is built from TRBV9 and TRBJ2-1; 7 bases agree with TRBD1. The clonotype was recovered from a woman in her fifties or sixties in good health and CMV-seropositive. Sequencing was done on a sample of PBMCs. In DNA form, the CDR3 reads TGTGCCAGCAGCGCAGAACAGGGGTGGTTGGGTGAGCAGTTCTTC. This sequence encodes CASSAEQGWLGEQFF.